This paragraph reports one TCR beta chain. What antigen it recognizes has not been identified. Base-call qualities are not available, and no considerably larger clone is one nucleotide away. These data are taken from a study of cytomegalovirus exposure and HLA in healthy donors (dated by TCRdb to between 2016 and 2019). Background on the whole study: According to a later analysis, the approximately 120 validation repertoires were produced on the same platform as the roughly 600 repertoires of the first cohort. To predict cytomegalovirus infection status, the study combined high-throughput TCR immunosequencing, statistical association of individual TCRs with disease status, and machine learning. The study aimed to test whether signatures of past pathogen exposure could be identified by cataloging public T cell receptors. Along with the approximately 700-subject first cohort, a separate validation cohort of over a hundred different subjects was used. Study-level results and caveats: Most TCR sequences were seen in very few donors, while some public TCRs were found in many individuals. Of the cluster scores, around 95% were above 0 in a later analysis, which found that TCRs clustered in the first cohort also tended to co-occur in the 95 to 150 validation repertoires. A later analysis lacked HLA typing for the validation cohort, so it scored co-occurrence in that cohort across all 110 or so repertoires. Cytomegalovirus status was reported to be diagnosed by the classifier with high specificity and sensitivity in both the original and validation cohorts. In vitro tests confirmed that a few of the cytomegalovirus-associated TCR beta chains recognize cytomegalovirus antigens. A total of 164 TCR beta chains were listed by the study as associated with cytomegalovirus. According to the authors, the approach could potentially be generalized to other disease states and immunological phenotypes.

The library was built by means of the immunoSEQ multiplex PCR assay. The paper's data handling went like this. A statistical classification framework was built for diagnosing cytomegalovirus status from the catalog of TCR beta chain sequences. Drawn from immuneACCESS, this table holds only the in-frame rearrangements with V and J called that TCRdb kept. Clones are partly lost; checked studies trace under half to an unresolved V gene and leave the rest unexplained. Clonal size and the V and J genes are those of that table, whereas D and trimming came from the DNA. The sample includes 70,000 to 75,000 clones, with around 94% observed a single time. Roughly 3.2% of the sample is taken by the ten largest. The donors were included in the validation cohort of 120 subjects, a group kept apart from the roughly 690-subject first cohort. CDR1 and CDR2 (SGHVS, FQNEAQ) derive from the germline V gene. From cysteine to phenylalanine, the CDR3 is 16 amino acids long. Only CDR3 DNA remains: 48 bases, in frame from the first base. The germline V end is reduced by 1 base and the J end by 4 bases; junction bases left unmatched: 6.

The sequence was collected from a woman aged 18-35 years in good health and CMV-seropositive. In this chain, TRBV7-8 is recombined with TRBJ1-5, with TRBD1 identical over 8 junction bases. Source material: PBMCs. The nucleotide sequence reads as follows: TGTGCCAGCAGCTTAGACCATGGGACAGGTAATCAGCCCCAGCATTTT. Protein translation: CASSLDHGTGNQPQHF.